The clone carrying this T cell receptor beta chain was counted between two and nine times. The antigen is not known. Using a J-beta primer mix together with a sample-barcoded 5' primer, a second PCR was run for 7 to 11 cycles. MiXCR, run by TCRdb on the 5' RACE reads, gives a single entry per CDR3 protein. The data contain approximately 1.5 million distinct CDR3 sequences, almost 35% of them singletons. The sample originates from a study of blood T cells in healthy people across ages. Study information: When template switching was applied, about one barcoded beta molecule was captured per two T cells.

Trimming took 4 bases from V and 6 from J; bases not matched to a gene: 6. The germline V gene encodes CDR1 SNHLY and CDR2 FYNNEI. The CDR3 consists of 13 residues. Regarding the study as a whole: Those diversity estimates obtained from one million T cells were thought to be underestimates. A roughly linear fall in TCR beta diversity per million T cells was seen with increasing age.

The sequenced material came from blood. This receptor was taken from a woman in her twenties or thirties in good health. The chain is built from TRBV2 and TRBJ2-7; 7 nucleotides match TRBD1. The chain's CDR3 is CASSAGGTGEQYF. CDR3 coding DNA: TGTGCCAGCAGTGCAGGGGGTACGGGCGAGCAGTACTTC.